This entry features one T cell receptor (beta chain) sequence. The antigen is not known. This CDR3 is 13 amino acids long. The germline gives CDR1 WSHSY, CDR2 SAAADI. V was shortened by 2 bases and J by 5 bases, with 7 bases between the two germline ends. This sample was taken from a study of T cell responses to AZD1222 COVID-19 vaccine. The repertoire was sequenced with immunoSEQ multiplex PCR; TCRdb's copy has only in-frame clones and lacks some. The sample shows about 130,000 clones, 89% of them seen only once. Study-level findings and limits: Most donors were white British, females outnumbered males, and clonal diversity was possibly underestimated.

The sequence was obtained from an adult in good health. The source material was peripheral blood, sampled on day 0 of AZD1222 vaccination. The gene calls are TRBV10-2 and TRBJ2-1; D is unresolved. DNA of the CDR3: TGCGCCAGCAGTGAGCTTCCCAACAATGAGCAGTTCTTC. The encoded protein is CASSELPNNEQFF.